These T cell receptor beta chains were read from a single sample in a study of blood T cell repertoires in COVID-19. The table came from immunoSEQ multiplex PCR; TCRdb's copy has only in-frame clones and leaves some out. The data contain a few hundred thousand clones, approximately 90% of them singletons. Sequenced input: peripheral blood. Receptors originate from a woman younger than 45 with active or convalescent COVID-19. The CDR3 runs from the conserved cysteine through the conserved F or W. A D gene is named only where the DNA matches it firmly. Expanded clones get a size class; other rows say once, few or many, or leave the size out.

clone size	J gene	D gene	V gene	CDR3 DNA	CDR3 protein
few	TRBJ2-3	.	TRBV10-3	TGTGCCATCAGTGAGAAGGGGGGCACAGATACGCAGTATTTT	CAISEKGGTDTQYF
.	TRBJ2-2	.	TRBV5-1	TGCGCCAGCAGCTTGGGGACATCCGGGGAGCTGTTTTTT	CASSLGTSGELFF
.	TRBJ2-5	TRBD1	TRBV18	TGTGCCAGCTCACCACCTCACAGGGGTACGGAGACCCAGTACTTC	CASSPPHRGTETQYF
.	TRBJ2-3	.	TRBV7-9	TGTGCCAGCAGCTTACTAAGAACAGATACGCAGTATTTT	CASSLLRTDTQYF
few	TRBJ1-5	TRBD1	TRBV27	TGTGCCAGCAGGCTACAGGGGAGGAATCAGCCCCAGCATTTT	CASRLQGRNQPQHF
.	TRBJ2-7	.	TRBV5-1	TGCGCCAGCAGCCACACTGCTGGCAGGGCCCAAATGGGGTACGAGCAGTACTTC	CASSHTAGRAQMGYEQYF
.	TRBJ2-5	.	TRBV5-1	TGCGCCAGCAGCTTGGGGGCCCTAGAGACCCAGTACTTC	CASSLGALETQYF
.	TRBJ2-2	.	TRBV15	TGTGCCACCAAAGTGGGGGGAAACACCGGGGAGCTGTTTTTT	CATKVGGNTGELFF
.	TRBJ1-1	.	TRBV5-1	TGCGCCAGCAGCCTAACGGGCAGGGGTACTGAAGCTTTCTTT	CASSLTGRGTEAFF
.	TRBJ2-5	.	TRBV12-3/TRBV12-4	TGTGCCAGCAGCCGGGGGAACCAAGAGACCCAGTACTTC	CASSRGNQETQYF
.	TRBJ1-1	TRBD1	TRBV28	TGTGCCAGCAGACAGGGGGCGTACACTGAAGCTTTCTTT	CASRQGAYTEAFF
.	TRBJ2-5	TRBD1	TRBV18	TGTGCCAGCTCACCGAATTTACCCCTACAGGGGCCCATGCAAGAGACCCAGTACTTC	CASSPNLPLQGPMQETQYF
.	TRBJ1-1	TRBD1	TRBV30	TGTGCCTGGAGCGGGACAGGGCGAGCTTTCTTT	CAWSGTGRAFF
.	TRBJ1-2	TRBD1	TRBV3-1/TRBV3-2	TGTGCCAGCAGCCAAGGTACAGGGGGCTATGGCTACACCTTC	CASSQGTGGYGYTF
few	TRBJ1-2	.	TRBV10-3	TGTGCCATCACGGGGTCTAACTATGGCTACACCTTC	CAITGSNYGYTF
.	TRBJ2-5	.	TRBV7-2	TGTGCCAGCAGTTCTGGGCCCTTATTGTTAGCCCAGTACTTC	CASSSGPLLLAQYF
.	TRBJ1-2	TRBD1	TRBV7-2	TGTGCCAGCAGCTTAGGAGGGACAGACTATGGCTACACCTTC	CASSLGGTDYGYTF
.	TRBJ2-7	TRBD2	TRBV9	TGTGCCAGCAGCGGGGGACTAGCGGACGAGCAGTACTTC	CASSGGLADEQYF
.	TRBJ1-3	.	TRBV7-8	TGTGCCAGCAGCCTCAATGGAGGGGCTCAAATCTCTGGAAACACCATATATTTT	CASSLNGGAQISGNTIYF
.	TRBJ2-7	.	TRBV5-1	TGCGCCAGCAGCTTGGCCGGGACATCACACGAGCAGTACTTC	CASSLAGTSHEQYF
.	TRBJ1-1	.	TRBV28	TGTGCCAGCAGTCCCCGGGGGAACACTGAAGCTTTCTTT	CASSPRGNTEAFF
.	TRBJ1-2	.	TRBV7-3	TGTGCCAGCAGCCCGGACAGTTCTCGGAACTATGGCTACACCTTC	CASSPDSSRNYGYTF
.	TRBJ2-2	TRBD2	TRBV7-3	TGTGCCAGCAGCTTATACCCTCTAGCGGGGGGCGGAAACACCGGGGAGCTGTTTTTT	CASSLYPLAGGGNTGELFF
.	TRBJ1-1	.	TRBV7-8	TGTGCCAGCAGCCGACGGGGAACTGAAGCTTTCTTT	CASSRRGTEAFF
.	TRBJ1-3	.	TRBV18	TGTGCCAGCTCACCGCTCGACGGAGGCTCTGGAAACACCATATATTTT	CASSPLDGGSGNTIYF